There are a few counts of the clone carrying this T cell receptor beta chain. Its specificity is unknown. V was clipped by 4 bases and J by 4 bases; unmatched bases: 1. Germline V gene lookup returns CDR1 MNHEY and CDR2 SMNVEV (reference sequence). The CDR3 is 13 residues long. The sample is drawn from a study of T cells in Graves' hyperthyroidism and ophthalmopathy. General study results and limits: The blood repertoire included most of the expanded thyroid clonotypes above 0.001.

Patients were aged 18 to 65, had disease duration under 2 months, and had newly diagnosed hyperthyroidism. Fresh peripheral blood, roughly 10 ml, was the source of the PBMCs. The source material, RNA transcripts, was used to amplify TCR beta CDR3 regions. First-round RT-PCR targeting the TCR CDR3 was performed with the HTBI primer set. TCRdb reprocessed the multiplex PCR reads via MiXCR and lists one record per CDR3 protein. The table records 550,000 to 850,000 distinct CDR3 sequences, around a sixth of them present only once. This rearrangement joins TRBV27 to TRBJ1-5, with 7 bases that match TRBD1. The receptor comes from a woman aged 45-59 years with Graves' hyperthyroidism that later progressed to Graves' ophthalmopathy. The sequencing sample was made of blood. CDR3: CASSWGQNQPQHF. The DNA of the CDR3 is TGTGCCAGCAGTTGGGGACAGAATCAGCCCCAGCATTTT.